One and the same sample provided the 11 T cell receptor beta chains below, sequenced in a study of control samples from healthy donors and cancer patients. Clones were read by immunoSEQ multiplex PCR, and TCRdb kept only the in-frame ones, dropping some. The sample yields about 59,000 clones, 92% seen once. What was sequenced was PBMCs. All receptors derive from a man aged 35 to 55 with colorectal cancer.

In the case of this clone: Mismatch with germline at one junction end may stem from a read error. The gene calls are TRBV3-1 (or the pseudogene TRBV3-2) and TRBJ1-2, with D perhaps TRBD1 (6 bases). CDR1 and CDR2 from the germline V gene are LGHDT and YNNKEL (reference sequence). The CDR3 has 12 residues. The CDR3 spells CASAGGQTPGYF. The CDR3 nucleotides read TGTGCCAGCGCCGGAGGACAGACACCTGGGTACTTC.

The chain carries TRBV12-3 or TRBV12-4 and TRBJ2-1; D remains ambiguous. Trimming removed 2 bases from V and 9 bases from J, with 8 bases in between. The CDR3 consists of 12 residues. CDR3 protein: CASSLFPPEQFF. In DNA form, the CDR3 reads TGTGCCAGCAGTTTATTTCCGCCTGAGCAGTTCTTC.

This sequence joins TRBV7-3 and TRBJ2-7; D perhaps matches TRBD2 (5 bases). There are 12 residues in the CDR3. CDR1 and CDR2 from the germline V gene are SGHTA and FQGTGA. Trimming removed 8 bases from V and 1 base from J, with 9 bases in between. The CDR3 loop reads CASGSGSYEQYF. The CDR3 DNA sequence: TGTGCCAGCGGATCGGGATCCTACGAGCAGTACTTC.

This clone was seen only a few times. The chain has TRBV29-1 and TRBJ1-1; tentatively, D is TRBD1 (6 bases). The CDR3 contains 14 residues. Trimming left V 4 bases short and J 1 base short, with 13 bases between. CDR1 is SQVTM, CDR2 ANQGSEA, per germline. CDR3 sequence (DNA): TGCAGCGTTGTGGGGGCGAATACGAACACTGAAGCTTTCTTT. Its translation: CSVVGANTNTEAFF.

The count of this clone is one. The CDR3 DNA reads as TGTGCCAGCAGCCCCCCGGAGCCACAGACCCAGTACTTC. This codes for CASSPPEPQTQYF. This sequence joins TRBV6-6 and TRBJ2-5; D unclear. Trimming removed 6 bases at V and 6 bases at J, with 14 bases between. Germline lookup yields CDR1 MNHNY and CDR2 SVGAGI (reference sequence). The CDR3 is made up of 13 amino acids.

In its sample, this clone was seen once. The J gene is TRBJ1-1, the V gene TRBV11-2; D might be TRBD1 (6 bases). Germline V gene data show CDR1 as SGHAT and CDR2 as FQNNGV. Trimming shortened V by 5 bases and J by 8 bases, and 24 bases separated the two germline ends. The CDR3 runs to 16 residues. For the CDR3, the DNA is TGTGCCAGCAGCCCCCGAACAGGGCTAACCATCCCCGAAGCTTTCTTT. It is translated as CASSPRTGLTIPEAFF.

The chain couples TRBV10-1 to TRBJ1-5; no clear D gene. Germline V gives CDR1 WNHNN, CDR2 SYGVQD (reference sequence). This CDR3 is 17 amino acids long. Between the trimmed V and J ends, which lost 2 bases and 1 base, there was a span of 15 bases. The CDR3 nucleotides are TGCGCCAGCAGTGAGCAAGAGAGGTCGCAGAGCAATCAGCCCCAGCATTTT. Translation: CASSEQERSQSNQPQHF.

The J gene is TRBJ1-4, the V gene TRBV4-2; a weak D match, TRBD1 (5 bases). V was cut by 4 bases and J by 0 bases, with 6 bases left in between. The CDR3 is made up of 14 amino acids. Germline CDR1 LGHNA, CDR2 YNFKEQ. The CDR3 DNA reads TGTGCCAGCAGCCGACAGCCAACTAATGAAAAACTGTTTTTT. Encoded protein: CASSRQPTNEKLFF.

V gene TRBV5-6 combines with J gene TRBJ2-3; the D gene is possibly TRBD2 (6 bases). Germline values: CDR1 SGHDT, CDR2 YYEEEE. The CDR3 totals 18 residues. The V gene lost 1 base and the J gene lost 2 bases, with 20 bases spanning the gap. The CDR3 reads CASSLREVLSGLTDTQYF. The CDR3 DNA sequence: TGTGCCAGCAGCTTGAGGGAGGTTCTGTCAGGCCTCACAGATACGCAGTATTTT.

The V and J genes are TRBV5-1 and TRBJ2-5; D uncertain. The CDR3 spans 12 residues. V gave up 5 bases and J gave up 8 bases, with 13 bases separating them. The germline CDR1 and CDR2 sequences are SGHRS and YFSETQ. The CDR3 nucleotides read TGCGCCAGCAGACTCGACCTGAGTACCCAGTACTTC. Translated, it gives CASRLDLSTQYF.

This clone was seen once. The V call is TRBV12-3 or TRBV12-4, the J call TRBJ1-1; maybe TRBD1 (5 bases). The V gene lost 5 bases and the J gene lost 1 base, with 8 bases spanning the gap. This CDR3 spans 13 amino acids. For the CDR3, the DNA is TGTGCCAGCAGTGACCAGGGGAACACTGAAGCTTTCTTT. It translates to CASSDQGNTEAFF.